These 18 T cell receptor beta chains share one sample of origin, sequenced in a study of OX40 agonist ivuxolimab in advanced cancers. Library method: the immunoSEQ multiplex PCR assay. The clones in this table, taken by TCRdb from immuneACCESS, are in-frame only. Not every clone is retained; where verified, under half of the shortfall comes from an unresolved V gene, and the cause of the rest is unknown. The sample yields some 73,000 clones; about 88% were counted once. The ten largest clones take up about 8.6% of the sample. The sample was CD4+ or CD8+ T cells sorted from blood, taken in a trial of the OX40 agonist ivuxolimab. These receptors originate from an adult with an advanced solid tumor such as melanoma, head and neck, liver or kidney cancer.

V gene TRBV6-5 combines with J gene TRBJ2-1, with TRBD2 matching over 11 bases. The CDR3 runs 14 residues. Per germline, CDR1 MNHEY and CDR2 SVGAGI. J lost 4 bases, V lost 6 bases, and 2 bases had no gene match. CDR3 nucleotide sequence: TGTGCCAGCAGGGGACTAGCGGATTACAATGAGCAGTTCTTC. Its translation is CASRGLADYNEQFF.

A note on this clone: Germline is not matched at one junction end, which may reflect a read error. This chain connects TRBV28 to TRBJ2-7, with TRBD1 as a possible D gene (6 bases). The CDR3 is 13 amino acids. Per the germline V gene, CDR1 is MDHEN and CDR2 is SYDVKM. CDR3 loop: CVSTPDSLYEQYF. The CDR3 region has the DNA TGTGTCAGCACCCCGGACAGCTTGTACGAGCAGTACTTC.

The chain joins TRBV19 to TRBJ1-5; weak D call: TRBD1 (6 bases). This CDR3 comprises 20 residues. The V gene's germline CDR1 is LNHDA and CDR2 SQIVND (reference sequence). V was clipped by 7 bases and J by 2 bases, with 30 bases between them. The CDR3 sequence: CASTYRARDTPSRGNQPQHF. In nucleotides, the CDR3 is TGTGCCAGTACCTATAGGGCTCGGGACACCCCTTCCCGGGGCAATCAGCCCCAGCATTTT.

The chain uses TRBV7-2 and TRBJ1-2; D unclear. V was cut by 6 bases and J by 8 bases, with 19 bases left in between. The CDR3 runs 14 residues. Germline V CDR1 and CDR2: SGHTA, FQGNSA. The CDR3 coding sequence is TGTGCCAGCAGGCCAGGTCACCGCCCGGGAGGCTACACCTTC. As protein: CASRPGHRPGGYTF.

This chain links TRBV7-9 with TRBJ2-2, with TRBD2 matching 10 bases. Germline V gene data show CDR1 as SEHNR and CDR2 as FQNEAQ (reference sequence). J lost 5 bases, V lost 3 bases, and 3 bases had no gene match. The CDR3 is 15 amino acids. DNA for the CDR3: TGTGCCAGCAGCTTGGCAGCGGGAGGGACCGGGGAGCTGTTTTTT. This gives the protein CASSLAAGGTGELFF.

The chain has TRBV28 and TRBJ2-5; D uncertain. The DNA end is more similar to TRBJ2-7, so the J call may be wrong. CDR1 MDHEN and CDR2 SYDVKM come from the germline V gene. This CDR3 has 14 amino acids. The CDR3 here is CASSLLAGSYEQYF. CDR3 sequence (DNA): TGTGCCAGCAGTTTATTAGCAGGTTCCTACGAGCAGTACTTC.

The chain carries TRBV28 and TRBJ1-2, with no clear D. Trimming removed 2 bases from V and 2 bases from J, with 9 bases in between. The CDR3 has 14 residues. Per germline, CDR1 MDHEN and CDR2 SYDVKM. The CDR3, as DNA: TGTGCCAGCAGTTTAGGGGTCCAAAACTATGGCTACACCTTC. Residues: CASSLGVQNYGYTF.

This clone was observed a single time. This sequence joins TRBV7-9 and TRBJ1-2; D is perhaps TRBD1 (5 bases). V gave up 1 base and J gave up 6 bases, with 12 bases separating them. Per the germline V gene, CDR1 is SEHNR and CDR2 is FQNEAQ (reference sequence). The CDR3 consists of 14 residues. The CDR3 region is CASSLVEGIHGYTF. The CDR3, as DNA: TGTGCCAGCAGCTTAGTGGAGGGGATTCATGGCTACACCTTC.

The CDR3 loop is CASSVDRGMESPLHF. CDR3 nucleotide sequence: TGTGCCAGCAGCGTAGACAGGGGAATGGAGTCACCCCTCCACTTT. This rearrangement joins TRBV9 to TRBJ1-6, with 7 bases that match TRBD1. The ends lost 0 bases at V and 10 bases at J; junction bases unmatched: 7. Germline CDR1 reads SGDLS; CDR2 reads YYNGEE. This CDR3 spans 15 amino acids.

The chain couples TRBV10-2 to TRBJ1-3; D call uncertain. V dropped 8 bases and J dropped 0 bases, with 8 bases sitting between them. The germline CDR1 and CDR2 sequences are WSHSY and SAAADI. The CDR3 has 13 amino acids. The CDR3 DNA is TGCGCCAGCCGCGAGGTCTCTGGAAACACCATATATTTT. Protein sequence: CASREVSGNTIYF.

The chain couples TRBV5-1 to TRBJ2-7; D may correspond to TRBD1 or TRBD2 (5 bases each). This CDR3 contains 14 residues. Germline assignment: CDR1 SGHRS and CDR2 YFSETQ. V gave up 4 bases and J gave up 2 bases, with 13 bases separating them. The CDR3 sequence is CASSAFVGAYEQYF. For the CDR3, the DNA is TGCGCCAGCAGCGCGTTTGTGGGGGCCTACGAGCAGTACTTC. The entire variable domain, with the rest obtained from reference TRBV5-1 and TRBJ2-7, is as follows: KAGVTQTPRYLIKTRGQQVTLSCSPISGHRSVSWYQQTPGQGLQFLFEYFSETQRNKGNFPGRFSGRQFSNSRSEMNVSTLELGDSALYLCASSAFVGAYEQYFGPGTRLTVT.

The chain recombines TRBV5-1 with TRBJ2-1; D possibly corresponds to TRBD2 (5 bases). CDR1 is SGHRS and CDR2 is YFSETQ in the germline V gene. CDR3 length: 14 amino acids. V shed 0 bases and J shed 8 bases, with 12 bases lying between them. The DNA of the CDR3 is TGCGCCAGCAGCTTGGGAAAGACTACTTATGAGCAGTTCTTC. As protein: CASSLGKTTYEQFF.

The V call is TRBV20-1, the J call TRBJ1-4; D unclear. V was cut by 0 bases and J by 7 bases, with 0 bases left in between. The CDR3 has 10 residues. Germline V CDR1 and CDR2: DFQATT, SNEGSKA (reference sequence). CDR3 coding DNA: TGCAGTGCTAGAGATGAAAAACTGTTTTTT. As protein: CSARDEKLFF.

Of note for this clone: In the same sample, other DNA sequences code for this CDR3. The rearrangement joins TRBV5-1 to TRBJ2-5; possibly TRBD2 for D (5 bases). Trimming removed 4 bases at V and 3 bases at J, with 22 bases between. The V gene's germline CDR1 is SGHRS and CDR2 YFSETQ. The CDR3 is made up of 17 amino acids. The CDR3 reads CASSPLRRPLGEETQYF. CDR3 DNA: TGCGCCAGCAGCCCGCTTCGAAGACCCCTCGGGGAAGAGACCCAGTACTTC.

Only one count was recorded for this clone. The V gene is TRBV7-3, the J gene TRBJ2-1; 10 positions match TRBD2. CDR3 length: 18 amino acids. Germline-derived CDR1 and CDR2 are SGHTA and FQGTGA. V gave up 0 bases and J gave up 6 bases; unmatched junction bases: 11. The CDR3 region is CASSLTTGGLAGVNEQFF. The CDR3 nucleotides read TGTGCCAGCAGCTTAACGACGGGCGGGCTAGCGGGAGTCAATGAGCAGTTCTTC.

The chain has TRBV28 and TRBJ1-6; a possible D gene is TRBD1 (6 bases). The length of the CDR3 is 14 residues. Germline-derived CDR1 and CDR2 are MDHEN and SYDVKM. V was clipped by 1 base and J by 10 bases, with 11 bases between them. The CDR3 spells CASSLLGGKSPLHF. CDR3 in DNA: TGTGCCAGCAGTTTATTGGGGGGCAAATCACCCCTCCACTTT.

The CDR3 region is CASSPAGGPAEQFF. The CDR3, as DNA: TGTGCCAGCTCACCAGCGGGAGGGCCCGCTGAGCAGTTCTTC. V usage is TRBV18 and J usage is TRBJ2-1, with TRBD2 matching 9 bases. With 2 bases clipped from V and 9 bases from J, the junction kept 5 bases outside the gene matches. The germline gives CDR1 KGHSH, CDR2 LQKENI. The CDR3 has 14 residues.

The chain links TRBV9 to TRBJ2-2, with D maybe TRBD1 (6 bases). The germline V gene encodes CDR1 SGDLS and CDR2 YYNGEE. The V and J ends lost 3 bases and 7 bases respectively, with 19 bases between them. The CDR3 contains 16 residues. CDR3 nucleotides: TGTGCCAGCAGCGCGCCCCCAGGGGCGCAGTTCGGGGAGCTGTTTTTT. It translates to CASSAPPGAQFGELFF.